The T cell receptor beta chain under discussion was sequenced for a study of cytomegalovirus exposure and HLA in healthy donors (dated by TCRdb to about 2017). Background on the whole study: According to an earlier analysis of several hundred of the donors, about 179 million T cells yielded over 90 million unique TCR beta sequences and roughly 280 Gb of sequence data. About 310 gigabases of sequencing data and around 87 million unique TCR sequences were included in an early release covering several hundred HLA-typed donors. Of the roughly 400 genotyped donors, about 80% fell in the genetic ancestry cluster associated with self-reported Caucasian donors. The aim of the study was to test whether cataloging public T cell receptors could identify signatures of past pathogen exposure. The study used immunosequencing to profile the T cell repertoires of approximately 630 subjects and linked those repertoires to cytomegalovirus serostatus. Along with the roughly 710-subject first cohort, a separate validation cohort of over a hundred different subjects was used. The study combined high-throughput TCR immunosequencing, statistical association of individual TCRs with disease status, and machine learning to predict cytomegalovirus infection status. A later analysis re-examined previously published TCR beta repertoires from just over 650 donors and added high-resolution HLA genotyping to investigate patterns of TCR occurrence. Rather than using new phenotypic data, the later analysis identified candidate immune exposures from TCR beta sequences and from how often those sequences occurred across donors. In an earlier analysis of several hundred of the donors, high-throughput TCR beta sequencing was used to judge whether each TCR beta V gene segment behaved as functional or pseudogenic. Alongside the repertoire data, information on donor age, sex, ethnicity and CMV serostatus was compiled. Genome-wide SNP genotypes for about 65% of the roughly 670 donors were used in a later genetic analysis, which treated that subset as a discovery cohort. All discovery cohort repertoires had been generated on a single sequencing platform. HLA typing included class I and class II loci at four-digit resolution. The number of typed donors differed by locus: roughly 620-630 for A, B, C, DRB1 and DQB1; 522 for DQA1; 606 for DPA1; and approximately 450 for DPB1. A handful of DR-DQ haplotypes were handled as single units for association and clustering because linkage in the cohort was strong. On average, roughly 200,000 unique TCR beta nucleotide sequences were sequenced per donor among about 400 genotyped donors of the cohort, with 15% to 20% of those sequences being non-productive.

Study-level results and caveats: Only TCR beta chains were sequenced in this cohort, and the absence of alpha or paired-chain data limited detectable features. The study listed 150 to 200 TCR beta chains as associated with cytomegalovirus. Most CMV-associated TCR beta chains appeared to be HLA-restricted in a later analysis, and the HLA associations seemed to be driven largely by CMV exposure. According to a later analysis, parvovirus B19, influenza, CMV and Epstein-Barr virus appeared linked to several top co-occurrence clusters. Compared with the approximately 710-donor mean, donors in an Asian-associated ancestry cluster had fewer N-insertions in productive TCRs, according to a later genetic analysis. A later analysis found that HLA-associated TCR beta chains were more clonally expanded and had lower generation probabilities than equally common non-associated chains. When HLA alleles, especially DR and DQ, strongly co-occurred, attributing TCR associations to individual alleles was difficult. A further reported finding was that TCR beta sequences accurately predicted the HLA-A and HLA-B alleles for most subjects in the first cohort. HLA typing was unavailable for some donors at each locus, so association tests used only the typed subset. Immune exposure information for the cohort was limited to CMV serostatus. Over 15 rarely observed V segments, including chromosome 9 orphons, were excluded from the earlier analysis of just under 600 of the donors because counts were too low. A later genetic analysis associated a missense DCLRE1C variant with V-gene and J-gene trimming of TCR beta chains, and an independent cohort replicated the association. In vitro tests confirmed that a few of the cytomegalovirus-associated TCR beta chains recognize cytomegalovirus antigens. Cytomegalovirus status was reported to be diagnosed by the classifier with high specificity and sensitivity in both the original and validation cohorts. The authors suggested that the approach could potentially be generalized to other disease states and immunological phenotypes. In an earlier analysis of approximately 590 of the donors, most TCR beta V segments were observed in productive rearrangements about 87% or about 30% of the time, broadly matching IMGT annotations. Some IMGT-functional V segments, including TRBV6-2 and TRBV6-3, could not be distinguished by the 87-base-pair reads and were therefore excluded. A cluster of highly shared sequence variants was judged likely to be a technical artifact of the sequencing pipeline. The presence/absence analyses assumed that sequencing depth was roughly uniform across donors, and that assumption may not be true. Most TCR sequences were seen in very few donors, while some public TCRs were found in many individuals. A later analysis found that TCR association rates varied across HLA loci, with DRB1 alleles showing the most associated TCRs and HLA-C alleles the fewest. Correlated functional status among segregating V segments might be attributable to linkage disequilibrium, but an unknown experimental factor could not be ruled out. In a later analysis, 15,000 to 20,000 TCR beta sequences were associated with specific HLA alleles at a false discovery rate of 0.05.

The library was built by means of the immunoSEQ multiplex PCR assay. A mixture of 60 forward primers for TCR Vbeta segments and 13 reverse primers for TCR Jbeta segments was used in the multiplex PCR. A multiplex PCR assay on genomic DNA amplified the CDR3 region of rearranged TCR beta genes. The amplified TCR beta libraries were sequenced on the Illumina HiSeq System as 87-base-pair reads. On the study's bioinformatics: A later analysis counted about 80 million unique TCR beta chains across the 650 to 800 repertoires, and approximately 11 million of these chains were shared by at least two donors. Raw reads were error-corrected and collapsed into unique sequences by a nearest-neighbor algorithm in which closely related sequences were merged to remove PCR and sequencing errors. To assign V, D and J gene segments, CDR3 sequences were aligned to IMGT reference sequences. For a sequence to be retained, a match of at least six nucleotides was required to both a V gene segment and a J gene segment. A rearrangement was called productive if the CDR3 had no stop codons and remained in frame with V and J, and every other rearrangement was called non-productive. CDR3 was defined according to IMGT convention as the region running from the second conserved V-encoded cysteine to the conserved J-encoded phenylalanine. The earlier analysis of some 600 of the donors excluded sequences that lacked an unambiguous match to a single V gene segment. In an earlier analysis of 587 of the donors, V segments were called functional above 56.7% productive rearrangements and were called segregating when the between-donor standard deviation exceeded 5%. To diagnose cytomegalovirus status from the catalog of TCR beta chain sequences, a statistical classification framework was built. A later analysis assigned V and J genes by comparing TCR nucleotide sequences with IMGT/GENE-DB human TR gene sequences. The TCRdist pipeline was used in a later analysis to assign CDR3 sequences and most-parsimonious VDJ recombination scenarios. A later analysis defined each TCR beta chain by its CDR3 amino acid sequence plus V-gene family, and excluded reads lacking a unique V-gene family. To address suspected cross-contamination and a sequencing artifact, a later analysis removed around 600 highly shared, low-generation-probability nucleotide sequences. A later analysis calculated a clonal expansion index for each public chain from normalized within-repertoire ranks of inferred template counts. A later analysis computed generation probabilities with a VDJ recombination model fitted to out-of-frame rearrangements, and checked the results against IGoR. A later analysis scored TCR-TCR, TCR-HLA and TCR-CMV co-occurrence with hypergeometric tests, applying a repertoire-size bias correction to TCR pairs. In a later analysis, false discovery rates were estimated by permuting HLA or CMV assignments 20 times. In a later analysis, co-occurring TCRs were grouped using DBSCAN, and TCRdist sequence similarity was added for clustering within HLA-allele-positive subsets. Repertoires with fewer than 30,000 or more than 120,000 public chains, plus five repertoires with anomalous nucleotide sharing, were excluded from co-occurrence clustering. The table comes from immuneACCESS by way of TCRdb, which keeps in-frame sequences with V and J called. Part of the clones is missing from these tables; in studies checked, under half for an unresolved V gene and the rest for unknown reasons. D and trimming were read from the DNA, whereas the V and J calls and clone size are those reported in that table. This sample comprises around 110,000 clones, under 90% of them detected only once. The ten most abundant clones make up 3% to 5% of the sample.

In total, more than 500 healthy bone marrow donors made up the cohort. Cohort members were all nominally healthy when sampled, although unrecorded immune exposures were likely present. The donor was CMV seronegative and belonged to the group of 350 to 400 seronegative cohort members. Each donor provided a peripheral blood sample, and peripheral blood mononuclear cells were used for TCR beta sequencing. Genomic DNA extraction from the blood cell samples was performed with the Qiagen DNeasy Blood Extraction Kit. V drops 1 base and J drops 10 bases, leaving 8 bases in between. Its CDR3 holds 12 amino acids, cysteine through phenylalanine. Only the CDR3 part of the read is kept: 36 bases, read in frame from the first base. CDR1 and CDR2, looked up from the germline V gene, are MGHRA and YSYEKL. As concerns this clone: There is no known antigen for this receptor. One base away there is no much larger clone; base qualities are not given.

This TCR derives from a woman aged 25 to 39 in good health and CMV-seronegative. This chain joins TRBV4-1 to TRBJ2-1; the best D guess is TRBD2, with 5 bases matching. The sample taken for sequencing was PBMCs. The CDR3 protein: CASSQGGLEQFF. The DNA reads TGCGCCAGCAGCCAAGGAGGACTGGAGCAGTTCTTC.